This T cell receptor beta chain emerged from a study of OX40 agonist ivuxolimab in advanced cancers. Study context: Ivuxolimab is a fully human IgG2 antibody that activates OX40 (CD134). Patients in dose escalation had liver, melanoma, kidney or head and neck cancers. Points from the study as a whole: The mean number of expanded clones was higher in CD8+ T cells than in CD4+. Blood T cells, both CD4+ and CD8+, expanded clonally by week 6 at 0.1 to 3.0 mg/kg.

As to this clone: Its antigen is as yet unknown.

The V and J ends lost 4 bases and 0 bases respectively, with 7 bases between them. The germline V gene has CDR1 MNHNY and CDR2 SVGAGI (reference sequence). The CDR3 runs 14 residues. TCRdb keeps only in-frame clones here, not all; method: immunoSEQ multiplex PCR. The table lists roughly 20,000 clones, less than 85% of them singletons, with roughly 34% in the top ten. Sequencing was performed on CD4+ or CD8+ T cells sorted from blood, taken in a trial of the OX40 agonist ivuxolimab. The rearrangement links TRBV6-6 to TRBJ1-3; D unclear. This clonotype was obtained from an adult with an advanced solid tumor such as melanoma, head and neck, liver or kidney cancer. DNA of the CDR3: TGTGCCAGCAGTTCGACCCCCTCTGGAAACACCATATATTTT. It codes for CASSSTPSGNTIYF.